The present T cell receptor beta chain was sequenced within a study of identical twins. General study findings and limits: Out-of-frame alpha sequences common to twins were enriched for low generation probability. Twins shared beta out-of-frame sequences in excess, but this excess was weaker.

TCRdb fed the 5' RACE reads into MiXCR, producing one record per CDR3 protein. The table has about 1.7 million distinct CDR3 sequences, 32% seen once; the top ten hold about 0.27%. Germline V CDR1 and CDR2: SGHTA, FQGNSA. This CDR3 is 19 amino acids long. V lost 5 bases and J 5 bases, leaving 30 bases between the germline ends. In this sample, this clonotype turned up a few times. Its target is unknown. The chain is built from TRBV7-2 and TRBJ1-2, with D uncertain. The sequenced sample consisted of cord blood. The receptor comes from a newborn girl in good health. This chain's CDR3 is CASSPRHFGQARMMYGYTF. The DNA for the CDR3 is TGTGCCAGCAGCCCCCGACATTTCGGGCAGGCGAGGATGATGTATGGCTACACCTTC.